This T cell receptor (beta chain) comes out of a study of regulatory T cells in long-lasting Graves disease. The wider study: The antithyroid drugs taken by newly diagnosed Graves' patients had been used for under 3 months. Study outcomes and limitations: Study of thyroid tissue was not done, with only peripheral blood studied. TRBV28, TRBJ1-2 and TRBJ2-5 were segments that persistent disease favored.

As for time point: newly diagnosed GD, antithyroid drugs for less than 3 months. Generation of the TCR library employed RNA extracted from PBMCs. The length of the CDR3 is 13 residues. Germline assignment: CDR1 DFQATT and CDR2 SNEGSKA (reference sequence). Researchers made TCR beta libraries by using iRepertoire HTBI primers and running Arm-PCR on CDR3 regions. TCRdb recomputed calls from the multiplex PCR reads with MiXCR, one row per CDR3 protein. The sample contains over 300,000 distinct CDR3 sequences, around 15% of which appear only once. The sample holds many counts of this clonotype. As yet, its antigen is unknown.

This chain connects TRBV20-1 to TRBJ2-3; 8 nucleotides align to TRBD2. The closer fit of TRBJ2-5 to the DNA end suggests the J call may be wrong. Sequenced here: peripheral blood mononuclear cells (PBMCs), sampled at new diagnosis, from a patient treated with antithyroid drugs. The sequence was collected from a female donor with Graves disease. In nucleotides, the CDR3 is TGCAGTGCTAGAGATGCTAGCGGGGAGACCCAGTACTTC. As protein: CSARDASGETQYF.